Each of the 11 T cell receptor beta chains below was sequenced from the same sample in a study of T cell responses to AZD1222 COVID-19 vaccine. Assay: immunoSEQ multiplex PCR; the TCRdb copy retains only in-frame clones and omits some. Among 150,000 to 200,000 clones listed, over 80% were seen once. This specimen was peripheral blood, taken 28 days after the second dose of the MenACWY control vaccine. The source of these receptors is an adult who received the MenACWY meningococcal vaccine as a control.

This rearrangement joins TRBV10-2 to TRBJ2-3; tentative D call: TRBD1 (5 bases). V lost 5 bases and J 4 bases, leaving 7 bases between the germline ends. The CDR3 extends over 12 amino acids. Germline V gives CDR1 WSHSY, CDR2 SAAADI. The CDR3 DNA follows: TGCGCCAGCAGTCAAGGGGCAGATACGCAGTATTTT. Residues: CASSQGADTQYF.

This sequence joins TRBV2 and TRBJ1-6; D is possibly TRBD1 (5 bases). The germline V gene encodes CDR1 SNHLY and CDR2 FYNNEI. The CDR3 has 17 amino acids. Trimming shortened V by 2 bases and J by 10 bases, and 21 bases separated the two germline ends. The DNA for the CDR3 is TGTGCCAGCAGTGAAAGGGGCAGGGATTCAACTCGATCACCCCTCCACTTT. Translation: CASSERGRDSTRSPLHF.

V gene TRBV19 combines with J gene TRBJ2-2; weak D call: TRBD2 (6 bases). The germline V gene has CDR1 LNHDA and CDR2 SQIVND (reference sequence). The V gene lost 6 bases and the J gene lost 6 bases, with 11 bases spanning the gap. The CDR3 is 13 amino acids. CDR3 DNA: TGTGCCAGTAGAGAGGGAGGTCCCGGGGAGCTGTTTTTT. Its protein product is CASREGGPGELFF.

This rearrangement joins TRBV30 to TRBJ1-2, with a tentative D call TRBD1 (5 bases). V lost 0 bases, J lost 5 bases, and 19 bases lay in between. Germline V gene sequence: CDR1 GTSNPN, CDR2 SVGIG (reference sequence). The CDR3 covers 16 residues. The DNA for the CDR3 is TGTGCCTGGAGTGTACAGGCGAGGGGTTATCAATATGGCTACACCTTC. Translated, it gives CAWSVQARGYQYGYTF.

This chain joins TRBV5-4 and TRBJ2-7; D uncertain. CDR1 and CDR2 (germline): SGHNT, YYREEE (reference sequence). The CDR3 has 16 residues. Trimming took 0 bases from V and 3 from J, leaving 16 bases between them. The CDR3 protein is CASSLELGEVYYEQYF. DNA for the CDR3: TGTGCCAGCAGCTTGGAGCTGGGCGAGGTCTACTACGAGCAGTACTTC.

The chain couples TRBV9 to TRBJ1-4; the D is unclear. The V gene's germline CDR1 is SGDLS and CDR2 YYNGEE. The V end was cut by 3 bases, the J end by 8 bases, with 14 bases between. This CDR3 comprises 14 residues. CDR3 loop: CASSADGLGEKLFF. The DNA for the CDR3 is TGTGCCAGCAGCGCCGACGGATTAGGCGAAAAACTGTTTTTT.

The V and J genes are TRBV28 and TRBJ2-3; D remains ambiguous. The CDR3 is 13 amino acids. V was pared by 5 bases and J by 9 bases, with 15 bases between. Germline V gene lookup returns CDR1 MDHEN and CDR2 SYDVKM. The CDR3 sequence is CASSIPSPQTQYF. In DNA, the CDR3 is TGTGCCAGCAGTATTCCTTCACCTCAGACGCAGTATTTT.

The rearrangement uses TRBV28 and TRBJ2-7, with 7 bases aligning to TRBD2. Germline CDR1 MDHEN, CDR2 SYDVKM. This CDR3 comprises 14 residues. J lost 0 bases, V lost 5 bases, and 4 bases had no gene match. CDR3 amino acids: CASSTPGGSYEQYF. For the CDR3, the DNA is TGTGCCAGCAGTACCCCGGGAGGCTCCTACGAGCAGTACTTC.

This chain connects TRBV6-5 to TRBJ2-3, with D perhaps TRBD2 (5 bases). CDR3 length: 14 residues. Germline loops: CDR1 MNHEY, CDR2 SVGAGI. V lost 8 bases to trimming and J lost 9 bases, with 21 bases between them. The CDR3 nucleotides are TGTGCCAGCCGGGATCCGGGCCTAACGCGGACGCAGTATTTT. Protein product: CASRDPGLTRTQYF.

DNA for the CDR3: TGTGCCAGCGCTGACTCAGCGGGAGGGCGGGTATACGAGCAGTACTTC. This sequence encodes CASADSAGGRVYEQYF. This chain connects TRBV7-9 to TRBJ2-7; 10 nucleotides match TRBD2. The CDR3 loop spans 16 amino acids. Germline lookup yields CDR1 SEHNR and CDR2 FQNEAQ (reference sequence). J lost 4 bases, V lost 8 bases, and 14 bases had no gene match.

This clone was recorded a few times. The chain employs TRBV5-4 and TRBJ2-5, with 9 bases aligning to TRBD2. The J segment lost 5 bases and the V segment lost 4 bases, leaving 3 bases of the junction unmatched. The V gene's germline CDR1 is SGHNT and CDR2 YYREEE (reference sequence). The CDR3 totals 13 residues. For the CDR3, the DNA is TGTGCCAGCAGCCCTAGCGGGGCGGAGACCCAGTACTTC. Protein product: CASSPSGAETQYF.